The present TCR beta chain was sequenced within a study of beta chain features in type 1 diabetes. Overall study context: Sorted cells examined across all samples numbered 95 million to 120 million.

The germline CDR1 and CDR2 sequences are SGHTA and FQGNSA. This CDR3 spans 14 amino acids. V lost 5 bases and J lost 3; bases outside the gene matches: 5. Whole-study results and caveats: There was no resolution here of whether HLA type influences TCRB rearrangement.

CD45RO/CCR7/CD25/CD127/CD95/CD27 sorting isolated CD4+ naive, central memory, regulatory and stem cell-like memory cells. Of the isolated RNA, all was reverse transcribed, and so the sequenced material was expressed TCRB transcripts. The repertoire was sequenced with immunoSEQ multiplex PCR; TCRdb's copy has only in-frame clones and lacks some. This sample has a few hundred thousand clones, with over 9.5% found just once. There are a few counts of this clone. Its cognate antigen is unknown. Input material: naive CD4+ T cells from blood. The rearrangement joins TRBV7-2 to TRBJ1-1; 8 nucleotides agree with TRBD1. This sequence originates from a man in his late teens or twenties in good health. CDR3 nucleotide sequence: TGTGCCAGCAGCCAACAGGGGGATCACACTGAAGCTTTCTTT. This sequence encodes CASSQQGDHTEAFF.